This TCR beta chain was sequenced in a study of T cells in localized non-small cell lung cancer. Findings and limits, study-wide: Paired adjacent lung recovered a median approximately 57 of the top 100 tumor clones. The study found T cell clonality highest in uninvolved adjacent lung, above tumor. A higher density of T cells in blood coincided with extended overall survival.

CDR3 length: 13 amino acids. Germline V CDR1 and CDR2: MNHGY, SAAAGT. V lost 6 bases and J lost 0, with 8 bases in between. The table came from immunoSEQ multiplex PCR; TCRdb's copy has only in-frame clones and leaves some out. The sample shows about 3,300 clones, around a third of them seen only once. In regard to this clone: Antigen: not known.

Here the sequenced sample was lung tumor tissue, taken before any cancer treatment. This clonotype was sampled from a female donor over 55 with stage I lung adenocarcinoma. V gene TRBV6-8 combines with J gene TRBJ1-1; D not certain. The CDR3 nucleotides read TGTGCCAGCAGCCCCAATCTGAACACTGAAGCTTTCTTT. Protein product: CASSPNLNTEAFF.